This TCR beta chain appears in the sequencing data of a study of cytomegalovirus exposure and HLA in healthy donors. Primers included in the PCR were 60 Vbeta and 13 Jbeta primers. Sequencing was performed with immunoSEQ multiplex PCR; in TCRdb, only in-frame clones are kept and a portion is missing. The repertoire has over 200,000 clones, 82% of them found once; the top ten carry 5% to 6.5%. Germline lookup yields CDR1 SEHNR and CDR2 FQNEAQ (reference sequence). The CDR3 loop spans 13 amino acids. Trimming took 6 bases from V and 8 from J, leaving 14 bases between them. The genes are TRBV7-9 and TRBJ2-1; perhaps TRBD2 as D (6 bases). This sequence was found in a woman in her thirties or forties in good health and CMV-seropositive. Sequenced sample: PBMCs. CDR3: CASRRDAGHEQFF. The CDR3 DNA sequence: TGTGCCAGCAGGCGGGACGCAGGCCATGAGCAGTTCTTC.